This TCR beta chain emerged from a study of shared clonotypes between healthy human individuals. The germline V and J ends were trimmed by 2 bases and 1 base, with 6 bases remaining between them. Germline lookup yields CDR1 SGHRS and CDR2 YFSETQ. The CDR3 has 13 amino acids. Only in-frame clones appear in the TCRdb table, and some are missing; sequencing was by immunoSEQ multiplex PCR. Of about 1 million clones in the sample, around 78% were seen once. Concerning this clone: Its antigen is still unknown.

Overall study findings and caveats: Estimated clonotype richness was generally higher in naive than memory subsets.

This receptor was obtained from a man aged 18 to 30 in good health. Some clones in this sample may be carry-over from other donors' samples. The chain carries TRBV5-1 and TRBJ2-5; D is uncertain. The sample was memory CD4+ T cells from PBMCs. Subset of the sample: CD45RA-negative fraction. The CDR3, as DNA: TGCGCCAGCAGCTTCCAGGTCCAAGAGACCCAGTACTTC. Its translation: CASSFQVQETQYF.